This entry features one T cell receptor beta chain sequence. This sample was included in a study of sequential checkpoint blockade in melanoma. On the study more broadly: Patients were randomized 1:1 to nivolumab-then-ipilimumab or ipilimumab-then-nivolumab first-line. Matched biopsies came pretreatment and at week 13 for approximately 20 patients. Maintenance nivolumab came after either treatment sequence.

The data were produced by immunoSEQ multiplex PCR, yet TCRdb's version contains in-frame clones alone and is incomplete. The sample yields about 20,000 clones, less than 30% seen once. Treatment defined: randomized to nivolumab then ipilimumab (arm A) or the reverse (arm B). V gave up 5 bases and J gave up 6 bases; unmatched junction bases: 7. Per the germline V gene, CDR1 is SQVTM and CDR2 is ANQGSEA. This CDR3 is built from 13 residues. The chain combines TRBV29-1 with TRBJ1-5; TRBD1 matches at 7 bases. The specimen was tumor tissue (inferred from file names), collected from a patient given nivolumab and ipilimumab in sequence. The TCR originated in a human donor with melanoma. The CDR3 nucleotides read TGCAGCGTTTCTCAGGGGGTGTCTCAGCCCCAGCATTTT. Its translation: CSVSQGVSQPQHF. Full variable domain (remainder filled in from reference TRBV29-1 and TRBJ1-5): SAVISQKPSRDICQRGTSLTIQCQVDSQVTMMFWYRQQPGQSLTLIATANQGSEATYESGFVIDKFPISRPNLTFSTLTVSNMSPEDSSIYLCSVSQGVSQPQHFGDGTRLSIL.